These T cell receptor beta chains were read from a single sample in a study of T cells in narcolepsy. Clones were read by immunoSEQ multiplex PCR, and TCRdb kept only the in-frame ones, dropping some. The sample comprises tens of thousands of clones, 65% to 85% of which are singletons, and about 0.95% rests with the top ten. The specimen was memory (CD45RA-) CD4+ T cells from blood. The receptors were sampled from a human donor in good health. CDR3s include the opening cysteine and the closing phenylalanine or tryptophan. The order of the fields is CDR3 protein, CDR3 DNA, CDR3 length, J gene, clone size, V gene, D gene. D genes are given only for firm matches. A clone size is listed for some rows: how often the clone was seen (once, few, many), or a class if it is expanded.

cdr3_aa: CASSLVGSGNNQPQHF; cdr3_nt: TGTGCCAGCAGCTTGGTGGGTTCGGGGAACAATCAGCCCCAGCATTTT; cdr3_length: 16; j_call: TRBJ1-5; clone_size: NA; v_call: TRBV5-6; d_call: NA
cdr3_aa: CASSFVSGAISEQYF; cdr3_nt: TGTGCCAGCAGCTTCGTAAGCGGGGCCATATCCGAGCAGTACTTC; cdr3_length: 15; j_call: TRBJ2-7; clone_size: NA; v_call: TRBV7-8; d_call: TRBD2
cdr3_aa: CASSEAGGSTDTQYF; cdr3_nt: TGTGCCAGCAGTGAAGCGGGGGGGAGCACAGATACGCAGTATTTT; cdr3_length: 15; j_call: TRBJ2-3; clone_size: few; v_call: TRBV25-1; d_call: TRBD2
cdr3_aa: CASSHRAGVNEQFF; cdr3_nt: TGTGCCAGTAGTCACCGGGCGGGTGTCAATGAGCAGTTCTTC; cdr3_length: 14; j_call: TRBJ2-1; clone_size: NA; v_call: TRBV19; d_call: NA
cdr3_aa: CATVGGWGNQPQHF; cdr3_nt: TGTGCCACAGTAGGAGGCTGGGGCAATCAGCCCCAGCATTTT; cdr3_length: 14; j_call: TRBJ1-5; clone_size: NA; v_call: TRBV19; d_call: NA
cdr3_aa: CASSPKTGGGTGELFF; cdr3_nt: TGTGCCAGCTCACCTAAGACAGGGGGAGGAACCGGGGAGCTGTTTTTT; cdr3_length: 16; j_call: TRBJ2-2; clone_size: NA; v_call: TRBV18; d_call: TRBD1
cdr3_aa: CASSLSGRSYEQYF; cdr3_nt: TGTGCCAGCAGCCTAAGCGGGCGATCCTACGAGCAGTACTTC; cdr3_length: 14; j_call: TRBJ2-7; clone_size: NA; v_call: TRBV7-2; d_call: NA
cdr3_aa: CASSTGASTNEKLFF; cdr3_nt: TGCGCCAGCAGCACAGGGGCCTCAACTAATGAAAAACTGTTTTTT; cdr3_length: 15; j_call: TRBJ1-4; clone_size: NA; v_call: TRBV5-1; d_call: TRBD1
cdr3_aa: CATGQGITNEQFF; cdr3_nt: TGCGCCACCGGACAGGGGATCACCAATGAGCAGTTCTTC; cdr3_length: 13; j_call: TRBJ2-1; clone_size: NA; v_call: TRBV10-1; d_call: TRBD1
cdr3_aa: CASSYSENTDTQYF; cdr3_nt: TGTGCCAGCAGTTACAGCGAGAACACAGATACGCAGTATTTT; cdr3_length: 14; j_call: TRBJ2-3; clone_size: NA; v_call: TRBV6-6; d_call: NA
cdr3_aa: CASSPSGLETDTQYF; cdr3_nt: TGCGCCAGCAGCCCCTCAGGACTAGAGACAGATACGCAGTATTTT; cdr3_length: 15; j_call: TRBJ2-3; clone_size: NA; v_call: TRBV5-1; d_call: TRBD2
cdr3_aa: CASSSGGTGFGEQYF; cdr3_nt: TGTGCCAGCAGCTCGGGAGGGACAGGGTTTGGGGAGCAGTACTTC; cdr3_length: 15; j_call: TRBJ2-7; clone_size: NA; v_call: TRBV7-2; d_call: NA
cdr3_aa: CATQTWGGNQPQHF; cdr3_nt: TGTGCCACCCAAACGTGGGGGGGGAATCAGCCCCAGCATTTT; cdr3_length: 14; j_call: TRBJ1-5; clone_size: NA; v_call: TRBV6-1; d_call: NA
cdr3_aa: CASSADRADTEAFF; cdr3_nt: TGTGCCAGCAGCGCTGACAGGGCGGACACTGAAGCTTTCTTT; cdr3_length: 14; j_call: TRBJ1-1; clone_size: NA; v_call: TRBV6-1; d_call: TRBD1
cdr3_aa: CASSYGATGELFF; cdr3_nt: TGTGCCAGCAGTTATGGGGCCACCGGGGAGCTGTTTTTT; cdr3_length: 13; j_call: TRBJ2-2; clone_size: once; v_call: TRBV6-5; d_call: NA
cdr3_aa: CASSLWTGGDEQFF; cdr3_nt: TGTGCCAGCAGCCTGTGGACAGGGGGGGATGAGCAGTTCTTC; cdr3_length: 14; j_call: TRBJ2-1; clone_size: NA; v_call: TRBV5-8; d_call: TRBD1
cdr3_aa: CASLQSWTSRQFF; cdr3_nt: TGTGCCAGTCTCCAATCGTGGACATCTCGGCAGTTCTTC; cdr3_length: 13; j_call: TRBJ2-1; clone_size: NA; v_call: TRBV2; d_call: NA
cdr3_aa: CASSPQGTGDTEAFF; cdr3_nt: TGTGCCAGCAGCCCCCAAGGGACAGGGGACACTGAAGCTTTCTTT; cdr3_length: 15; j_call: TRBJ1-1; clone_size: NA; v_call: TRBV7-9; d_call: TRBD1
cdr3_aa: CASSSDVNTEAFF; cdr3_nt: TGTGCCAGCAGCTCCGACGTAAACACTGAAGCTTTCTTT; cdr3_length: 13; j_call: TRBJ1-1; clone_size: NA; v_call: TRBV7-6; d_call: NA
cdr3_aa: CASSLGQGAHEQYF; cdr3_nt: TGCGCCAGCAGCTTGGGTCAGGGGGCGCACGAGCAGTACTTC; cdr3_length: 14; j_call: TRBJ2-7; clone_size: NA; v_call: TRBV5-1; d_call: TRBD1
cdr3_aa: CASSEWGDGDLYGYTF; cdr3_nt: TGTGCCAGCAGTGAATGGGGGGACGGAGACCTCTATGGCTACACCTTC; cdr3_length: 16; j_call: TRBJ1-2; clone_size: NA; v_call: TRBV25-1; d_call: NA
cdr3_aa: CASSQRGGLETQYF; cdr3_nt: TGTGCCAGCAGCCAACGGGGGGGCCTGGAGACCCAGTACTTC; cdr3_length: 14; j_call: TRBJ2-5; clone_size: NA; v_call: TRBV7-3; d_call: TRBD2
cdr3_aa: CASGLTRTIQPQHF; cdr3_nt: TGTGCTAGTGGTTTGACGCGGACAATTCAGCCCCAGCATTTT; cdr3_length: 14; j_call: TRBJ1-5; clone_size: NA; v_call: TRBV12-5; d_call: NA
cdr3_aa: CASSSPGFRQTQYF; cdr3_nt: TGTGCCAGCAGTTCTCCAGGGTTTAGGCAGACCCAGTACTTC; cdr3_length: 14; j_call: TRBJ2-5; clone_size: NA; v_call: TRBV7-2; d_call: NA
cdr3_aa: CASSMTSGGSDTQYF; cdr3_nt: TGTGCCAGTAGTATGACTAGCGGGGGGTCAGATACGCAGTATTTT; cdr3_length: 15; j_call: TRBJ2-3; clone_size: NA; v_call: TRBV19; d_call: TRBD2
cdr3_aa: CASGRLRGSTDTQYF; cdr3_nt: TGTGCCAGCGGAAGGCTCAGGGGGAGTACAGATACGCAGTATTTT; cdr3_length: 15; j_call: TRBJ2-3; clone_size: NA; v_call: TRBV5-6; d_call: TRBD1
cdr3_aa: CASSLVQLGNTEAFF; cdr3_nt: TGTGCCAGCAGCTTAGTCCAATTGGGGAACACTGAAGCTTTCTTT; cdr3_length: 15; j_call: TRBJ1-1; clone_size: NA; v_call: TRBV7-9; d_call: NA
cdr3_aa: CASSYDGTGRTDTQYF; cdr3_nt: TGTGCCAGCAGTTACGACGGGACAGGGAGAACAGATACGCAGTATTTT; cdr3_length: 16; j_call: TRBJ2-3; clone_size: NA; v_call: TRBV6-5; d_call: TRBD1
cdr3_aa: CASSPGQGVAGGELFF; cdr3_nt: TGTGCCAGCAGTCCCGGACAGGGGGTCGCGGGCGGGGAGCTGTTTTTT; cdr3_length: 16; j_call: TRBJ2-2; clone_size: few; v_call: TRBV6-6; d_call: TRBD1
cdr3_aa: CATSRLGQGMNEQFF; cdr3_nt: TGTGCCACCAGCAGGCTCGGACAGGGGATGAATGAGCAGTTCTTC; cdr3_length: 15; j_call: TRBJ2-1; clone_size: once; v_call: TRBV15; d_call: TRBD1
cdr3_aa: CASSPGQGTYEQYF; cdr3_nt: TGCGCCAGCAGCCCGGGACAGGGCACCTACGAGCAGTACTTC; cdr3_length: 14; j_call: TRBJ2-7; clone_size: NA; v_call: TRBV4-1; d_call: TRBD1
cdr3_aa: CASSLRTGSTGELFF; cdr3_nt: TGCGCCAGCAGCCTACGGACAGGGAGCACCGGGGAGCTGTTTTTT; cdr3_length: 15; j_call: TRBJ2-2; clone_size: NA; v_call: TRBV5-1; d_call: TRBD1
cdr3_aa: CASSLGLAGGLGTDTQYF; cdr3_nt: TGTGCCAGCAGTTTAGGGCTAGCGGGAGGGCTGGGGACAGATACGCAGTATTTT; cdr3_length: 18; j_call: TRBJ2-3; clone_size: NA; v_call: TRBV27; d_call: TRBD2
cdr3_aa: CASSPSRQQNTGELFF; cdr3_nt: TGTGCCAGCAGCCCTAGCCGACAGCAGAACACCGGGGAGCTGTTTTTT; cdr3_length: 16; j_call: TRBJ2-2; clone_size: NA; v_call: TRBV7-2; d_call: NA
cdr3_aa: CASSSIGLRVKREQFF; cdr3_nt: TGTGCCAGCAGCTCTATCGGCTTGCGGGTAAAAAGAGAGCAGTTCTTC; cdr3_length: 16; j_call: TRBJ2-1; clone_size: few; v_call: TRBV28; d_call: NA
cdr3_aa: CASSSPPSGNTEAFF; cdr3_nt: TGTGCCAGCAGCTCTCCCCCCTCAGGAAACACTGAAGCTTTCTTT; cdr3_length: 15; j_call: TRBJ1-1; clone_size: NA; v_call: TRBV6-6; d_call: NA
cdr3_aa: CASSPAGGTDTQYF; cdr3_nt: TGTGCCAGCAGCCCAGCGGGAGGAACAGATACGCAGTATTTT; cdr3_length: 14; j_call: TRBJ2-3; clone_size: few; v_call: TRBV7-3; d_call: TRBD2
cdr3_aa: CASSLAGGLGGYTF; cdr3_nt: TGCGCCAGCAGCTTGGCAGGGGGCCTAGGTGGCTACACCTTC; cdr3_length: 14; j_call: TRBJ1-2; clone_size: NA; v_call: TRBV5-1; d_call: TRBD1
cdr3_aa: CASSPPPPRSYEQYF; cdr3_nt: TGTGCCAGCAGCCCTCCACCTCCGAGGTCCTACGAGCAGTACTTC; cdr3_length: 15; j_call: TRBJ2-7; clone_size: NA; v_call: TRBV7-2; d_call: NA
cdr3_aa: CASSLSTGGPRGNEQFF; cdr3_nt: TGTGCCAGCAGCTTATCAACGGGAGGGCCTCGGGGCAATGAGCAGTTCTTC; cdr3_length: 17; j_call: TRBJ2-1; clone_size: once; v_call: TRBV7-9; d_call: TRBD2
cdr3_aa: CASSLPWERGKTNEQFF; cdr3_nt: TGTGCCAGCTCACTCCCTTGGGAGCGGGGGAAGACCAATGAGCAGTTCTTC; cdr3_length: 17; j_call: TRBJ2-1; clone_size: NA; v_call: TRBV18; d_call: TRBD2
cdr3_aa: CASSPGGSNQPQHF; cdr3_nt: TGTGCCAGCAGCCCAGGAGGGAGCAATCAGCCCCAGCATTTT; cdr3_length: 14; j_call: TRBJ1-5; clone_size: NA; v_call: TRBV5-6; d_call: NA
cdr3_aa: CASTRDRANTGELFF; cdr3_nt: TGTGCCAGTACCCGGGACAGGGCGAACACCGGGGAGCTGTTTTTT; cdr3_length: 15; j_call: TRBJ2-2; clone_size: NA; v_call: TRBV19; d_call: TRBD1
cdr3_aa: CASSLRLTDTQYF; cdr3_nt: TGCGCCAGCAGTCTAAGGCTGACAGATACGCAGTATTTT; cdr3_length: 13; j_call: TRBJ2-3; clone_size: NA; v_call: TRBV5-1; d_call: NA
cdr3_aa: CAISETFSVGQYF; cdr3_nt: TGTGCCATCAGTGAGACGTTTAGTGTGGGGCAGTACTTC; cdr3_length: 13; j_call: TRBJ2-7; clone_size: few; v_call: TRBV10-3; d_call: NA
cdr3_aa: CASSPHGRGLSNEQFF; cdr3_nt: TGTGCCAGCAGCCCCCATGGCAGGGGTCTTTCTAATGAGCAGTTCTTC; cdr3_length: 16; j_call: TRBJ2-1; clone_size: NA; v_call: TRBV6-6; d_call: NA
cdr3_aa: CASSLGSTRTVEAFF; cdr3_nt: TGTGCCAGCAGTTTAGGGTCGACTAGGACAGTTGAAGCTTTCTTT; cdr3_length: 15; j_call: TRBJ1-1; clone_size: NA; v_call: TRBV28; d_call: NA
cdr3_aa: CASSPGTAGLTSSYEQYF; cdr3_nt: TGTGCCAGCTCACCCGGGACCGCGGGACTTACGAGCTCCTACGAGCAGTACTTC; cdr3_length: 18; j_call: TRBJ2-7; clone_size: NA; v_call: TRBV18; d_call: NA
cdr3_aa: CASSPGAGELFF; cdr3_nt: TGTGCCAGCAGCCCTGGAGCCGGGGAGCTGTTTTTT; cdr3_length: 12; j_call: TRBJ2-2; clone_size: NA; v_call: TRBV11-1; d_call: NA
cdr3_aa: CASSQLAGDSYNEQFF; cdr3_nt: TGTGCCAGCAGCCAACTAGCGGGAGACTCCTACAATGAGCAGTTCTTC; cdr3_length: 16; j_call: TRBJ2-1; clone_size: NA; v_call: TRBV14; d_call: TRBD2
cdr3_aa: CASSLYSNDEQYF; cdr3_nt: TGTGCCAGCAGCTTGTACAGCAACGACGAGCAGTACTTC; cdr3_length: 13; j_call: TRBJ2-7; clone_size: once; v_call: TRBV5-8; d_call: NA
cdr3_aa: CASSLSLIGQAANTGELFF; cdr3_nt: TGTGCCAGCAGCTTAAGCCTTATTGGACAGGCCGCGAACACCGGGGAGCTGTTTTTT; cdr3_length: 19; j_call: TRBJ2-2; clone_size: NA; v_call: TRBV7-9; d_call: TRBD1
cdr3_aa: CATSRDLYNTEAFF; cdr3_nt: TGTGCCACCAGCAGAGATTTGTATAACACTGAAGCTTTCTTT; cdr3_length: 14; j_call: TRBJ1-1; clone_size: NA; v_call: TRBV15; d_call: NA
cdr3_aa: CASSRQGGSTDTQYF; cdr3_nt: TGTGCCAGCAGCCGTCAGGGGGGAAGCACAGATACGCAGTATTTT; cdr3_length: 15; j_call: TRBJ2-3; clone_size: NA; v_call: TRBV7-3; d_call: NA
cdr3_aa: CASSAWKTGELFF; cdr3_nt: TGTGCCAGCAGTGCATGGAAGACCGGGGAGCTGTTTTTT; cdr3_length: 13; j_call: TRBJ2-2; clone_size: NA; v_call: TRBV6-6; d_call: NA
cdr3_aa: CASNLIQVVYGYTF; cdr3_nt: TGTGCCAGCAACCTAATACAGGTTGTCTATGGCTACACCTTC; cdr3_length: 14; j_call: TRBJ1-2; clone_size: NA; v_call: TRBV7-9; d_call: NA
cdr3_aa: CASSPVNRGEYGYTF; cdr3_nt: TGTGCCAGCAGCCCAGTCAACAGGGGCGAGTATGGCTACACCTTC; cdr3_length: 15; j_call: TRBJ1-2; clone_size: NA; v_call: TRBV11-2; d_call: TRBD1
cdr3_aa: CASSTSGSEDTQYF; cdr3_nt: TGCGCCAGCAGCACTAGCGGGAGCGAGGATACGCAGTATTTT; cdr3_length: 14; j_call: TRBJ2-3; clone_size: once; v_call: TRBV5-1; d_call: TRBD2
cdr3_aa: CASSYFDPGTQYF; cdr3_nt: TGTGCCAGCAGTTACTTTGACCCAGGGACCCAGTACTTC; cdr3_length: 13; j_call: TRBJ2-5; clone_size: NA; v_call: TRBV6-6; d_call: NA
cdr3_aa: CASQGQGASYEQYF; cdr3_nt: TGCGCCAGCCAGGGACAGGGGGCGTCCTACGAGCAGTACTTC; cdr3_length: 14; j_call: TRBJ2-7; clone_size: NA; v_call: TRBV5-1; d_call: TRBD1